One sample yielded the 10 T cell receptor beta chains listed below, sequenced in a study of T cell repertoires in aging, cancer and after chemotherapy. Rearranged V-D-J TRB sequences were amplified with a mixed TRB-A/B primer pool. MiXCR, applied by TCRdb to the multiplex PCR reads, yields one record per CDR3 protein. This sample has about 9,200 distinct CDR3 sequences, with 38% found just once. TCR beta rearrangements were amplified from peripheral blood genomic DNA. Input material: blood. The origin of the receptors is a human donor in good health.

J is TRBJ1-1 and V is TRBV5-6, with TRBD1 as a possible D gene (6 bases). The CDR3 runs 16 residues. The germline V gene encodes CDR1 SGHDT and CDR2 YYEEEE. V lost 4 bases and J 0 bases, leaving 16 bases between the germline ends. The CDR3 loop reads CASSRRTERMNTEAFF. The CDR3 DNA follows: TGTGCCAGCAGCCGACGGACAGAAAGAATGAACACTGAAGCTTTCTTT. The full variable domain, completed using reference TRBV5-6 and TRBJ1-1, is DAGVTQSPTHLIKTRGQQVTLRCSPKSGHDTVSWYQQALGQGPQFIFQYYEEEERQRGNFPDRFSGHQFPNYSSELNVNALLLGDSALYLCASSRRTERMNTEAFFGQGTRLTVV.

V gene TRBV27 combines with J gene TRBJ2-3; D is unresolved. Per germline, CDR1 MNHEY and CDR2 SMNVEV (reference sequence). CDR3 length equals 13 residues. V lost 4 bases and J lost 2, with 7 bases in between. The CDR3: CASSSLDTDTQYF. CDR3 coding DNA: TGTGCCAGCAGTTCCCTAGACACAGATACGCAGTATTTT.

This clonotype has just a few counts. The rearrangement joins TRBV29-1 to TRBJ2-7, with 10 nucleotides matching TRBD2. Trimming at V came to 5 bases and at J to 3 bases, leaving 13 bases not matched to a gene. The CDR3 extends over 16 amino acids. Germline V lookup: CDR1 SQVTM, CDR2 ANQGSEA. The CDR3 DNA is TGCAGCGTTCGCCTCGCCACTAGCGGGGCAGGCTACGAGCAGTACTTC. Translating it yields CSVRLATSGAGYEQYF.

The V gene is TRBV7-2, the J gene TRBJ1-3; D remains unclear. This CDR3 contains 15 residues. The germline V gene encodes CDR1 SGHTA and CDR2 FQGNSA. The V end was cut by 5 bases, the J end by 0 bases, with 11 bases between. The CDR3 is CASSALWHSGNTIYF. DNA for the CDR3: TGTGCCAGCAGCGCCCTGTGGCACTCTGGAAACACCATATATTTT.

This clonotype was counted once. The chain carries TRBV18 and TRBJ1-1, with unresolved D. V shed 3 bases and J shed 3 bases, with 11 bases lying between them. Germline V gene sequence: CDR1 KGHSH, CDR2 LQKENI. The CDR3 is 14 amino acids. The CDR3 DNA follows: TGTGCCAGCTCACCGGAGGCCTCCGACACTGAAGCTTTCTTT. Its translation is CASSPEASDTEAFF.

V is TRBV6-5 and J is TRBJ2-7; possible D gene TRBD1, 6 bases. Trimming removed 0 bases from V and 3 bases from J, with 12 bases in between. The germline V gene has CDR1 MNHEY and CDR2 SVGAGI. The CDR3 runs to 15 residues. The DNA of the CDR3 is TGTGCCAGCAGTTACTCCCCTGGACAGTTCTACGAGCAGTACTTC. This translates into CASSYSPGQFYEQYF.

This clonotype has just a few counts. The rearrangement links TRBV6-1 to TRBJ2-3; TRBD2 matches at 9 bases. Trimming took 7 bases from V and 3 from J; bases not matched to a gene: 11. CDR1 is MNHNS and CDR2 is SASEGT in the germline V gene. The CDR3 sequence is 16 residues long. Here the CDR3 reads CASTGSGSRPTDTQYF. The CDR3 DNA follows: TGTGCCAGCACCGGTAGCGGGAGCCGTCCAACAGATACGCAGTATTTT.

The chain has TRBV19 and TRBJ2-5; 7 nucleotides align to TRBD1. There are 15 residues in the CDR3. Germline CDR1 is LNHDA and CDR2 is SQIVND (reference sequence). V was pared by 6 bases and J by 4 bases, with 11 bases of the junction left unmatched. In DNA, the CDR3 is TGTGCCAGTAGCCCCAGCCGAGGGGGCCCAGAGACCCAGTACTTC. The encoded protein is CASSPSRGGPETQYF.

In this sample, this clonotype turned up a few times. The chain is built from TRBV7-9 and TRBJ2-6, with D perhaps matching TRBD2 (6 bases). Trimming took 4 bases from V and 4 from J, leaving 11 bases between them. CDR1 is SEHNR and CDR2 is FQNEAQ in the germline V gene (reference sequence). This CDR3 contains 15 residues. The CDR3 coding sequence is TGTGCCAGCAGCTCCCTTCGGGGGGGGGCCAACGTCCTGACTTTC. This codes for CASSSLRGGANVLTF.

The J gene is TRBJ2-7, the V gene TRBV19, with 10 bases that match TRBD1. Germline V gives CDR1 LNHDA, CDR2 SQIVND (reference sequence). The CDR3 extends over 15 amino acids. With 3 bases clipped from V and 0 bases from J, the junction kept 2 bases outside the gene matches. In nucleotides, the CDR3 is TGTGCCAGTAGTATGGGGACAGGGGTCTCCTACGAGCAGTACTTC. Translation gives CASSMGTGVSYEQYF.